The 8 T cell receptor beta chains reported below all come from one sample, sequenced in a study of blood T cell repertoires in COVID-19. Using immunoSEQ multiplex PCR, the repertoire was profiled, and TCRdb retains in-frame clones only, with some absent. The repertoire holds hundreds of thousands of clones, with about 89% as singletons. The source material was peripheral blood. These receptors came from a woman aged 40-49 years who had recovered from COVID-19.

This chain connects TRBV25-1 to TRBJ2-7; D is uncertain. The V gene's germline CDR1 is MGHDK and CDR2 SYGVNS. The CDR3 has 11 amino acids. The V and J ends lost 5 bases and 9 bases respectively, with 11 bases between them. The CDR3 nucleotides are TGTGCCAGCAGTACCCGCGGATGGCAGTACTTC. Its translation: CASSTRGWQYF.

The rearrangement uses TRBV11-2 and TRBJ1-1; perhaps TRBD1 as D (6 bases). Germline V gene sequence: CDR1 SGHAT, CDR2 FQNNGV. Trimming removed 5 bases from V and 5 bases from J, with 15 bases in between. The CDR3 contains 14 residues. The CDR3 loop reads CASSPGQGWTEAFF. DNA of the CDR3: TGTGCCAGCAGCCCAGGGCAGGGGTGGACTGAAGCTTTCTTT. Full variable domain (remainder filled in from reference TRBV11-2 and TRBJ1-1): EAGVAQSPRYKIIEKRQSVAFWCNPISGHATLYWYQQILGQGPKLLIQFQNNGVVDDSQLPKDRFSAERLKGVDSTLKIQPAKLEDSAVYLCASSPGQGWTEAFFGQGTRLTVV.

This chain connects TRBV11-2 to TRBJ2-1; D ambiguous. The CDR3 contains 11 residues. V dropped 2 bases and J dropped 8 bases, with 4 bases sitting between them. Germline V gene data show CDR1 as SGHAT and CDR2 as FQNNGV. This chain's CDR3 is CASSLSHEQFF. CDR3 bases: TGTGCCAGCAGCTTAAGCCATGAGCAGTTCTTC.

This chain joins TRBV30 and TRBJ2-7, with D possibly TRBD1 on 5 matching bases. CDR3 length equals 11 residues. Trimming cost V 6 bases and J 1 base, with 7 bases left between them. CDR1 is GTSNPN, CDR2 SVGIG, per germline (reference sequence). CDR3 sequence (DNA): TGTGCCTGTGACAGTTCCTACGAGCAGTACTTC. As protein: CACDSSYEQYF.

This chain joins TRBV5-4 and TRBJ2-5, with TRBD2 as a possible D gene (6 bases). Trimming pared 4 bases from V and 5 bases from J, leaving 18 bases between. The CDR3 loop spans 15 amino acids. CDR1 SGHNT and CDR2 YYREEE come from the germline V gene (reference sequence). In DNA, the CDR3 is TGTGCCAGCAGCCTCCCCTCGGGGGAAGAGGAGACCCAGTACTTC. It translates to CASSLPSGEEETQYF.

V and J are TRBV18 and TRBJ1-1; D remains unclear. This CDR3 has 14 amino acids. Germline CDR1 and CDR2: KGHSH and LQKENI. V shed 2 bases and J shed 0 bases, with 7 bases lying between them. The CDR3 region is CASSPTAMNTEAFF. The CDR3 nucleotides are TGTGCCAGCTCACCAACAGCAATGAACACTGAAGCTTTCTTT.

The rearrangement uses TRBV10-3 and TRBJ1-3; weak D call: TRBD1 (6 bases). Trimming cost V 6 bases and J 0 bases, with 9 bases left between them. The CDR3 extends over 14 amino acids. CDR1 is ENHRY, CDR2 SYGVKD, per germline. Here the CDR3 reads CAISDRPSGNTIYF. The CDR3 DNA follows: TGTGCCATCAGCGACAGGCCCTCTGGAAACACCATATATTTT.

V usage is TRBV18 and J usage is TRBJ2-1; TRBD2 matches at 9 bases. The V gene end was trimmed by 3 bases and the J gene end by 3 bases; junction bases not matched to a gene: 6. Germline CDR1 is KGHSH and CDR2 is LQKENI. CDR3 length: 16 amino acids. Here the CDR3 reads CASSPQRGAVYNEQFF. The CDR3 bases are TGTGCCAGCTCACCCCAGCGGGGGGCCGTCTACAATGAGCAGTTCTTC. Full variable domain (rest looked up from reference TRBV18 and TRBJ2-1): NAGVMQNPRHLVRRRGQEARLRCSPMKGHSHVYWYRQLPEEGLKFMVYLQKENIIDESGMPKERFSAEFPKEGPSILRIQQVVRGDSAAYFCASSPQRGAVYNEQFFGPGTRLTVL.